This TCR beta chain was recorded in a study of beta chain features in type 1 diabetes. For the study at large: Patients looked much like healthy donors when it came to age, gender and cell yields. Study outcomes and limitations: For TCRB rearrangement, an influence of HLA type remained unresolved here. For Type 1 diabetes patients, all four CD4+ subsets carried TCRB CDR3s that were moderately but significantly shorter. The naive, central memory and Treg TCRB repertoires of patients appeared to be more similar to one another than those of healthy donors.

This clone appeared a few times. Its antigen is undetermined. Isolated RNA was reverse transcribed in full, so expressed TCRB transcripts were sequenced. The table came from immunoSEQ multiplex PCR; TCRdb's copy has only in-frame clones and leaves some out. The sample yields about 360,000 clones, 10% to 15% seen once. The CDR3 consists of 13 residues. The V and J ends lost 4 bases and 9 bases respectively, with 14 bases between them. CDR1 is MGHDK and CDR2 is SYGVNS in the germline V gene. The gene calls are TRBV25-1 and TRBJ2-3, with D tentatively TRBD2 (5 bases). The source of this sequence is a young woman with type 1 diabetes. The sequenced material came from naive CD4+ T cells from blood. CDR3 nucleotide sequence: TGTGCCAGCAGTGGGACTGTCCTTGAGACGCAGTATTTT. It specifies CASSGTVLETQYF.